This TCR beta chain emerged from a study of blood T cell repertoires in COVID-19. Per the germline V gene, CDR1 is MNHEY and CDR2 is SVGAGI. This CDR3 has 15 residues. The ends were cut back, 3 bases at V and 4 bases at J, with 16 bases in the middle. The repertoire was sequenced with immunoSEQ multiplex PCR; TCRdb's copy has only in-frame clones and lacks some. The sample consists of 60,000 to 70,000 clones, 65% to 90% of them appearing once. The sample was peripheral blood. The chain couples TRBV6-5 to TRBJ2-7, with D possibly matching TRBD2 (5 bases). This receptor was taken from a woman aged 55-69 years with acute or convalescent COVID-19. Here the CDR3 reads CASSYSGSSLYEQYF. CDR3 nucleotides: TGTGCCAGCAGTTATTCGGGGAGCTCTCTATACGAGCAGTACTTC.